The entry below gives a single T cell receptor (beta chain) sequence along with its context. This clone has at least ten counts. Its antigen remains unidentified. Per-base quality was not reported, and no clone a single base away is much larger than it. The data originate from a study of beta chain features in type 1 diabetes (dated by TCRdb to the late 2010s). A note on the overall study: Patients and healthy donors did not differ in mean age, gender distribution, total cell number or subset yield. The study compared TCRB repertoires of sorted circulating CD4+ T cell subsets between recently diagnosed type 1 diabetes patients and matched healthy donors. Naive and central memory subsets were obtained from all 30 or so donors, but regulatory and stem cell-like memory subsets were isolated from only 8 patients and 8 healthy donors. Across all samples, 90 million to 130 million sorted cells were examined, and cell number per subset correlated strongly with RNA yield. Beyond this particular receptor, the publication reports: Because cDNA was sequenced instead of genomic DNA, activated cells with high expression could be over-represented, although the groups did not differ in activation or CD3 levels. The naive, central memory and regulatory TCRB repertoires appeared to resemble one another more closely among patients than among healthy donors. Shorter templates might have been favored by PCR, but patient and control samples were amplified and corrected together, so both groups would have been affected equally by any skew. Only small numbers of individuals were included in the HLA sub-analyses, which left unresolved whether HLA type had any influence on TCRB rearrangement. In all four CD4+ subsets, TCRB CDR3 length was moderately but significantly shorter in type 1 diabetes patients. At VDJ recombination sites, type 1 diabetes patients had fewer insertions and more deleted nucleotides, which implies abnormalities in thymic rearrangement.

From each donor, a single peripheral blood sample of about 100 mL on average was drawn into heparinised tubes. Naive, central memory, regulatory and stem cell-like memory CD4+ T cells were sorted on a BD FACSAria II using a panel including CD45RO, CCR7, CD25, CD127, CD95 and CD27. All sorted populations exceeded 95% purity. PBMCs were isolated right away by Lymphoprep density gradient centrifugation and were stained directly, without culture. So that batch effects would be minimized, each experiment stained and sorted samples in pairs, pairing one healthy donor with one patient. All of the isolated RNA was reverse transcribed with the High Capacity cDNA Reverse Transcription Kit, so expressed TCRB transcripts were sequenced. Deep immunoSEQ sequencing was performed on naive, central memory and regulatory T cell samples, with an average of roughly 3.5 million total reads per sample. Sorted cells were lysed in RLT buffer and RNA was extracted with DNase-treated RNeasy Micro or Mini kits, depending on cell number. Each cell subset was processed on its own to prevent cross-contamination, while patient and healthy donor samples were processed together. Using the immunoSEQ multiplex PCR, TCRB sequences were amplified from cDNA into 87-bp fragments spanning the CDR3 region. Sequencing of the amplicons was done on the Illumina HiSeq platform. As for how the authors treated the data: PCR bias was computationally corrected using synthetic template baselines, reads within Hamming distance 2 were collapsed, and singletons that could not be merged were discarded. Reads were aligned against IMGT so that V, D and J genes, CDR3 length and insertions or deletions at six rearrangement sites could be assigned. Within each subset, clonotype counts were normalized to sorted cell number, and only after that were true diversity and Gini coefficients computed with the tcR R package. The overlap coefficient, calculated on TCRB nucleotide sequences, was used to measure repertoire sharing. Out-of-frame TCRB sequences from naive cells were analyzed to stand in for the pre-selection repertoire. TCRdb stores this immuneACCESS table with in-frame sequences only. Part of the clones is absent; in the studies checked, under half of the shortfall reflects unresolved V genes, and no reason is known for the rest. V, J and clone size are those of that table, while D and trimming were read from the DNA. The table for this sample lists about 900,000 clones; roughly 16% of them were counted only once. About 0.02% of the sample lies in the top ten.

From cysteine to phenylalanine, the CDR3 is 16 amino acids long. This entry keeps only the CDR3 DNA: 48 bases, framed from base 1. The source is a woman aged 18 to 35 in good health. Sequencing input: naive CD4+ T cells from blood. What this sample's cell subset or site label stands for: true naive CD4+ T cells. The rearranged segments are TRBV21-1 and TRBJ2-3; the table names TRBD2, a call not compared with the DNA. TRBV21-1 is described as a pseudogene. The CDR3 in this case is CASSTLAGGGTDTQYF. The nucleotide sequence is TGTGCCAGCAGCACCTTAGCGGGAGGCGGCACAGATACGCAGTATTTT.